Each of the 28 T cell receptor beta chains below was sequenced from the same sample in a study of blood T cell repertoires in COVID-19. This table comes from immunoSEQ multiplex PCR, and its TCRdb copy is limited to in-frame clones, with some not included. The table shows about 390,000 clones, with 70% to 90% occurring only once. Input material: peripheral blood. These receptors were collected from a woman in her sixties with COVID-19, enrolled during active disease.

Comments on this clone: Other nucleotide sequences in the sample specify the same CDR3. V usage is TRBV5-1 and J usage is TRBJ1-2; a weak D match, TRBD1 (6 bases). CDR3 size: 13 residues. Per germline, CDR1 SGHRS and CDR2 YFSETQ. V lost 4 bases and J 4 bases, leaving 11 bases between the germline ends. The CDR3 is CASSLEGGYGYTF. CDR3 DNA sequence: TGCGCCAGCAGCCTGGAAGGGGGCTATGGCTACACCTTC. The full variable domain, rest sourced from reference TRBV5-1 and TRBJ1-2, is KAGVTQTPRYLIKTRGQQVTLSCSPISGHRSVSWYQQTPGQGLQFLFEYFSETQRNKGNFPGRFSGRQFSNSRSEMNVSTLELGDSALYLCASSLEGGYGYTFGSGTRLTVV.

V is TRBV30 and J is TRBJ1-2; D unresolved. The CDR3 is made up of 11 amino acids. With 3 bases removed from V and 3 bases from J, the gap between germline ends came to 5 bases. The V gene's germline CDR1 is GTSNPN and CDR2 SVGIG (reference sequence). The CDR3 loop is CAWSSDYGYTF. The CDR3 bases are TGTGCCTGGAGCTCAGACTATGGCTACACCTTC.

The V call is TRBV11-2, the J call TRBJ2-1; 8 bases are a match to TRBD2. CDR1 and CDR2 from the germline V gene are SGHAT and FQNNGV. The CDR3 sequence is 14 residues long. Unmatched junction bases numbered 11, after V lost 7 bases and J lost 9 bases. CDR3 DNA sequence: TGTGCCAGCACCAAGGGGACTAGGAATAGTGAGCAGTTCTTC. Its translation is CASTKGTRNSEQFF.

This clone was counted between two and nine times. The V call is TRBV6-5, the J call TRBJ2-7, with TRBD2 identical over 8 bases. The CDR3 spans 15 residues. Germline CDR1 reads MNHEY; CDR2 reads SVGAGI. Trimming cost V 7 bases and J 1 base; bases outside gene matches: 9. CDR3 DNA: TGTGCCAGCACCCCCGGGGGGGCTCTATCCTACGAGCAGTACTTC. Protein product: CASTPGGALSYEQYF.

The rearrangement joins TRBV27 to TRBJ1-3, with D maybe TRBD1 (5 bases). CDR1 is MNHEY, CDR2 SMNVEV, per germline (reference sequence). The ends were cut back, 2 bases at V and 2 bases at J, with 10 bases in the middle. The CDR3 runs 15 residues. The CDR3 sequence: CASSLAGSAGNTIYF. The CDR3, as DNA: TGTGCCAGCAGTTTAGCAGGGTCGGCTGGAAACACCATATATTTT.

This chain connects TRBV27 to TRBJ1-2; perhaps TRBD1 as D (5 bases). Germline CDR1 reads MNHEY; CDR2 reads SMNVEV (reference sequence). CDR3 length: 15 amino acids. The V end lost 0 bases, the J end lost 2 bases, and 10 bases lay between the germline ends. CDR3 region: CASSLSWGSNYGYTF. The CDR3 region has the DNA TGTGCCAGCAGTTTATCTTGGGGCTCAAACTATGGCTACACCTTC.

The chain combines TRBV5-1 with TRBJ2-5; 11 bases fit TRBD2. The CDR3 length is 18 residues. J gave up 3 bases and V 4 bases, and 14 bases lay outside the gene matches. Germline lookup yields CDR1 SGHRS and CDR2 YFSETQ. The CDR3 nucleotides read TGCGCCAGCAGCCTCACCCCCGTGGTAGCGGGGGGGAAAGAGACCCAGTACTTC. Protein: CASSLTPVVAGGKETQYF.

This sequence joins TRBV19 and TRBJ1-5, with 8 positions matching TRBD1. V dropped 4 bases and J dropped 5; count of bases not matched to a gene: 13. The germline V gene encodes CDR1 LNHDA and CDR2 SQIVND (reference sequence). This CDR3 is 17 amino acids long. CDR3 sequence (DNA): TGTGCCAGTAGTACAGCCCTATGGACAGGGAACGATCAGCCCCAGCATTTT. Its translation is CASSTALWTGNDQPQHF.

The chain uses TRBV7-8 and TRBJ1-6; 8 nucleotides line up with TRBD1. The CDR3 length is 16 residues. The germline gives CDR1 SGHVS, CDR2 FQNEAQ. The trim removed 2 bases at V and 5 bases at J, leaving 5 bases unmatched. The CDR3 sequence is CASSLRAGGDNSPLHF. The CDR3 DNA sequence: TGTGCCAGCAGCTTAAGGGCAGGGGGCGATAATTCACCCCTCCACTTT.

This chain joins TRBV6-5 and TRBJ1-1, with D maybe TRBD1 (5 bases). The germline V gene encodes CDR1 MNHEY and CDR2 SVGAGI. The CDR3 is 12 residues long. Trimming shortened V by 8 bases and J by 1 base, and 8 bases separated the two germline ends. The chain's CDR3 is CASDSQNTEAFF. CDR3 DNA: TGTGCCAGCGACAGTCAGAACACTGAAGCTTTCTTT.

CDR3 loop: CASSLQGTSNEKLFF. In nucleotides, the CDR3 is TGCGCCAGCAGCTTGCAGGGGACCTCTAATGAAAAACTGTTTTTT. This chain connects TRBV5-1 to TRBJ1-4; TRBD1 is a possible D gene (6 bases). CDR1 and CDR2 (germline): SGHRS, YFSETQ. The CDR3 length is 15 residues. V was cut by 1 base and J by 3 bases, with 10 bases left in between.

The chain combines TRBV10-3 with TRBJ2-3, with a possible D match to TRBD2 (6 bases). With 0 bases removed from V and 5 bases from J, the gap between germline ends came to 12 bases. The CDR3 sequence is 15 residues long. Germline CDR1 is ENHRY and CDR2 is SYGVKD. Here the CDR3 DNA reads TGTGCCATCAGTGAGTCGGGGGGTATGAGAGATACGCAGTATTTT. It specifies CAISESGGMRDTQYF.

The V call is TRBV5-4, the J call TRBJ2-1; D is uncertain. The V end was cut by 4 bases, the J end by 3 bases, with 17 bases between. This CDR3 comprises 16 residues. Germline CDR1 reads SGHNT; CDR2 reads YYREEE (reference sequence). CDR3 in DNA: TGTGCCAGCAGCGTCATAGGCGGAGTAAACTACAATGAGCAGTTCTTC. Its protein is CASSVIGGVNYNEQFF.

DNA for the CDR3: TGTGCCAGCTCAATAGGACAGGGGGCTCAGATCCAGCCCCAGCATTTT. Translating it yields CASSIGQGAQIQPQHF. The J gene is TRBJ1-5, the V gene TRBV18, with 11 bases identical to TRBD1. Germline V lookup: CDR1 KGHSH, CDR2 LQKENI. V trimming: 5 bases; J trimming: 7 bases; junction bases outside the gene matches: 10. The CDR3 covers 16 residues.

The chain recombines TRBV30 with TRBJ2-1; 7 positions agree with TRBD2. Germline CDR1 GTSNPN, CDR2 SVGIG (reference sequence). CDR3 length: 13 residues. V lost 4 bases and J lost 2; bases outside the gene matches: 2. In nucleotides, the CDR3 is TGTGCCTGGAACGGGGGGACCTACAATGAGCAGTTCTTC. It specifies CAWNGGTYNEQFF.

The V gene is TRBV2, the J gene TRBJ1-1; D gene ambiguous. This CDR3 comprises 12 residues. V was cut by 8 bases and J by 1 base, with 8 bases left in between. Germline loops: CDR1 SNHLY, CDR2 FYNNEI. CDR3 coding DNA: TGTGCCAGCGAGAGCCGGAACACTGAAGCTTTCTTT. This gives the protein CASESRNTEAFF.

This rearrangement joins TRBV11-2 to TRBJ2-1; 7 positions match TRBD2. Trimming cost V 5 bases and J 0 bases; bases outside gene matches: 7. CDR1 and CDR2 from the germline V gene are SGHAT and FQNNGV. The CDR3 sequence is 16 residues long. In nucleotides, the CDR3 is TGTGCCAGCAGCCCCGAGGCGGGGGTCTCCTACAATGAGCAGTTCTTC. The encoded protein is CASSPEAGVSYNEQFF.

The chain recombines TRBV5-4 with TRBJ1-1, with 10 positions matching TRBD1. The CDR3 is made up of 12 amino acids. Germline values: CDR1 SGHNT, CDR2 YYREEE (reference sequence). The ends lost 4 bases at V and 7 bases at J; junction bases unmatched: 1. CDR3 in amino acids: CASSGTGVEAFF. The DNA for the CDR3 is TGTGCCAGCAGCGGGACAGGGGTTGAAGCTTTCTTT.

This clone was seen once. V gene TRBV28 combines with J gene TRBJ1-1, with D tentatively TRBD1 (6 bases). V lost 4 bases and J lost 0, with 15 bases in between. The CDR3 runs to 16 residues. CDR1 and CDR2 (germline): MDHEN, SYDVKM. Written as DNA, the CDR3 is TGTGCCAGCAGTTCTACCACAGGGCTGTTGAACACTGAAGCTTTCTTT. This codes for CASSSTTGLLNTEAFF.

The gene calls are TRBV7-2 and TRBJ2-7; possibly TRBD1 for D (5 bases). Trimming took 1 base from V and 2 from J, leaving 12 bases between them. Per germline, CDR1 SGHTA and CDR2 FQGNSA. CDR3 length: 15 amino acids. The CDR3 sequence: CASSLGWGATYEQYF. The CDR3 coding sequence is TGTGCCAGCAGCTTAGGATGGGGCGCGACCTACGAGCAGTACTTC.

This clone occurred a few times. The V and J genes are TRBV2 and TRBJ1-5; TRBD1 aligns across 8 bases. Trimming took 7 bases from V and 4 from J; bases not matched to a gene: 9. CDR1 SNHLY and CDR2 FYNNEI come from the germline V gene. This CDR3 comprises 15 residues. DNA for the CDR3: TGTGCCAGCAATCCAGGGGGCAGTGTGAATCAGCCCCAGCATTTT. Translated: CASNPGGSVNQPQHF.

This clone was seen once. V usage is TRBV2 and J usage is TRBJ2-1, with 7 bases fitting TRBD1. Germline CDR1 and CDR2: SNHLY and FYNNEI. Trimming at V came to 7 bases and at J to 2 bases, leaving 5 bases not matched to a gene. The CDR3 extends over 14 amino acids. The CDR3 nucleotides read TGTGCCAGCAACCCAGGGGGACCCTACAATGAGCAGTTCTTC. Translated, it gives CASNPGGPYNEQFF.

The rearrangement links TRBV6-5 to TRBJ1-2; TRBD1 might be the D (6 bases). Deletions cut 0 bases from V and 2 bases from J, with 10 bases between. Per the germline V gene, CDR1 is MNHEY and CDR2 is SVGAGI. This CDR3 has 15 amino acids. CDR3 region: CASSYSHTGNYGYTF. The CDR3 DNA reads TGTGCCAGCAGTTACTCTCACACAGGGAACTATGGCTACACCTTC.

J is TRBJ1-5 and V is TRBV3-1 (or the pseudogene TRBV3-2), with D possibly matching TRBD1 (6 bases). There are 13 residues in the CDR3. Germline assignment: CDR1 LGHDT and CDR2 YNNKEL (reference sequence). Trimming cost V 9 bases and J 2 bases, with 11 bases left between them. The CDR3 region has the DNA TGTGCCAGTCAACAGGGAGGCAATCAGCCCCAGCATTTT. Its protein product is CASQQGGNQPQHF.

CDR3 region: CASSPLGDSSYNEQFF. The CDR3 nucleotides read TGCGCCAGCAGCCCCCTGGGGGACAGCTCCTACAATGAGCAGTTCTTC. The chain couples TRBV5-1 to TRBJ2-1; 7 bases are shared with TRBD1. Germline V gene lookup returns CDR1 SGHRS and CDR2 YFSETQ. V gave up 4 bases and J gave up 0 bases; unmatched junction bases: 7. The CDR3 extends over 16 amino acids.

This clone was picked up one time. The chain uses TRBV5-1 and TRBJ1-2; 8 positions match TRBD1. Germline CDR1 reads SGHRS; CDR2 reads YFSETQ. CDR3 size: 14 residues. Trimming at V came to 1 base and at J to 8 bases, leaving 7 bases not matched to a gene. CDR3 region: CASSLTGTGHGYTF. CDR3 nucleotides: TGCGCCAGCAGCTTGACAGGGACAGGCCACGGCTACACCTTC. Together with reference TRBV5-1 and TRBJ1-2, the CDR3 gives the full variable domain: KAGVTQTPRYLIKTRGQQVTLSCSPISGHRSVSWYQQTPGQGLQFLFEYFSETQRNKGNFPGRFSGRQFSNSRSEMNVSTLELGDSALYLCASSLTGTGHGYTFGSGTRLTVV.

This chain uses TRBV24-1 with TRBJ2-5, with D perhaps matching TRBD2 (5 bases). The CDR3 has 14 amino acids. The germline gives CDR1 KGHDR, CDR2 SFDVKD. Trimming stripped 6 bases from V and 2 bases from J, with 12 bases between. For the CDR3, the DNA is TGTGCCACCAGTTCCCCGGGAAGGCAAGAGACCCAGTACTTC. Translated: CATSSPGRQETQYF.

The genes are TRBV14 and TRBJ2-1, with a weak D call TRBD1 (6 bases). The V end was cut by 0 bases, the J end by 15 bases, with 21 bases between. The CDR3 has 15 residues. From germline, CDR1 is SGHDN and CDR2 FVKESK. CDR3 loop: CASSQEPGVRGIRFF. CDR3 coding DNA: TGTGCCAGCAGCCAAGAGCCAGGGGTAAGGGGAATTCGGTTCTTC.